This TCR beta chain was identified during a study of shared clonotypes between healthy human individuals. Across the study: Donor composition was a couple of women and three men, aged 18 to 49.

Genomic DNA for unsorted samples was obtained from tens of millions of PBMCs. The V gene end was trimmed by 4 bases and the J gene end by 4 bases; junction bases not matched to a gene: 5. CDR3 length: 16 residues. In germline, CDR1 is KGHSH, CDR2 LQKENI. Assay: immunoSEQ multiplex PCR; the TCRdb copy retains only in-frame clones and omits some. Seen here are under 600,000 clones, around 80% observed once, and the top ten hold about 12%. The V and J genes are TRBV18 and TRBJ2-7, with 15 bases matching TRBD2. This clonotype was obtained from a middle-aged woman in good health. Some clones in this sample may be carry-over from other donors' samples. The sample comprised PBMCs. Here the CDR3 reads CASSRAGTSGRYEQYF. The CDR3 nucleotides are TGTGCCAGCTCACGAGCCGGGACTAGCGGGAGGTACGAGCAGTACTTC.